This TCR beta chain was found in a study of cytomegalovirus exposure and HLA in healthy donors. A multiplex PCR was run with 60 Vbeta primers and 13 Jbeta primers. Profiled with immunoSEQ multiplex PCR; TCRdb holds only in-frame clones, not every one. Of around 150,000 clones in the sample, 80% were seen once. Details on this clone: What it recognizes is unknown.

The study's findings and limits: Despite most TCR sequences being rare, some public TCRs occurred in many donors. In a later analysis, V- and J-gene trimming of beta chains associated with a DCLRE1C missense variant, replicated independently.

The V gene lost 0 bases and the J gene lost 1 base, with 2 bases spanning the gap. Germline V CDR1 and CDR2: SGDLS, YYNGEE. The CDR3 covers 13 residues. The receptor was isolated from a man aged 25 to 40 in good health and CMV-seronegative. The rearrangement uses TRBV9 and TRBJ2-1; D is undetermined. The sequencing input was PBMCs. DNA for the CDR3: TGTGCCAGCAGCGTAGCTTCCTACAATGAGCAGTTCTTC. It codes for CASSVASYNEQFF. The whole variable domain, remainder taken from reference TRBV9 and TRBJ2-1, is DSGVTQTPKHLITATGQRVTLRCSPRSGDLSVYWYQQSLDQGLQFLIQYYNGEERAKGNILERFSAQQFPDLHSELNLSSLELGDSALYFCASSVASYNEQFFGPGTRLTVL.